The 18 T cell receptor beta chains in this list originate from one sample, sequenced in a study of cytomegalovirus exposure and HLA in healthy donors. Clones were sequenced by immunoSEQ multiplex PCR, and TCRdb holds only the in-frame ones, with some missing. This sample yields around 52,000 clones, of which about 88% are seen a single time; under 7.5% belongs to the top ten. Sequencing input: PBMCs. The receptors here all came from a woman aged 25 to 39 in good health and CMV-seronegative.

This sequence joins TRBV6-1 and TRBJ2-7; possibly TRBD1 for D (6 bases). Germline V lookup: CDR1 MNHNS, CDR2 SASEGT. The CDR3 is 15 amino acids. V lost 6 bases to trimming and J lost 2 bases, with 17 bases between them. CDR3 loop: CASSDWTAATYEQYF. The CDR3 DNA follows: TGTGCCAGCAGCGACTGGACAGCCGCTACCTACGAGCAGTACTTC.

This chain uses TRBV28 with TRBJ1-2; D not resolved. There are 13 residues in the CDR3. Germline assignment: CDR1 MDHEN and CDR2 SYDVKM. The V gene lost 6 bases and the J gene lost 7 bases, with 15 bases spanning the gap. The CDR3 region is CASRLAFSGGYTF. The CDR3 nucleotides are TGTGCCAGCAGGTTAGCATTTTCCGGTGGCTACACCTTC.

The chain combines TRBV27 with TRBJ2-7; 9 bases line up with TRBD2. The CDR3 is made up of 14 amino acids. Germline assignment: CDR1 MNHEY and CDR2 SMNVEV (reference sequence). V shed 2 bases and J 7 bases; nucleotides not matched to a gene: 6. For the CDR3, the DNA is TGTGCCAGCAGTTTAGGGGGACTAGCTGGGGAGCAGTACTTC. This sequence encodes CASSLGGLAGEQYF.

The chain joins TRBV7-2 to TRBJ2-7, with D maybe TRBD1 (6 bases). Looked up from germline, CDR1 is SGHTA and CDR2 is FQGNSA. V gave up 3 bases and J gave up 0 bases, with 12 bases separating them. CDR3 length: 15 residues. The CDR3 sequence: CASSLERGSSYEQYF. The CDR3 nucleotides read TGTGCCAGCAGCTTGGAAAGGGGGAGCTCCTACGAGCAGTACTTC.

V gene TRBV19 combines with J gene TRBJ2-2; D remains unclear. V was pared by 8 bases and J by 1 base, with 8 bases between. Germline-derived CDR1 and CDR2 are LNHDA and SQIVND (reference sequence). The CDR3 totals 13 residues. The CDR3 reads CASVKQNTGELFF. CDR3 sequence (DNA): TGTGCCAGTGTTAAGCAGAACACCGGGGAGCTGTTTTTT.

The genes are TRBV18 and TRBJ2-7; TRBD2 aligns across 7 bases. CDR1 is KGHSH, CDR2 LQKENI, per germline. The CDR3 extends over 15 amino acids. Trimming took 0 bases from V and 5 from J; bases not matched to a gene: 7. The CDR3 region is CASSPPGRDRHEQYF. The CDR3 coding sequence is TGTGCCAGCTCACCACCGGGGAGGGATCGGCACGAGCAGTACTTC.

In nucleotides, the CDR3 is TGTGCCAGTAGTATAGTAGGCCCGACACCTGAGCAGTTCTTC. This gives the protein CASSIVGPTPEQFF. This chain links TRBV19 with TRBJ2-1; D gene ambiguous. V dropped 1 base and J dropped 9 bases, with 13 bases sitting between them. The CDR3 consists of 14 residues. CDR1 and CDR2 from the germline V gene are LNHDA and SQIVND (reference sequence).

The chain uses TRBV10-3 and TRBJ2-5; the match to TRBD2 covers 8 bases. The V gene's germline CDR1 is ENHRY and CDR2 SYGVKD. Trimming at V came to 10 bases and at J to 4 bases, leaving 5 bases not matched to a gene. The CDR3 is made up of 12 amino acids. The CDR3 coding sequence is TGTGCCACCGGGGGGGCTGTAGAGACCCAGTACTTC. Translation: CATGGAVETQYF.

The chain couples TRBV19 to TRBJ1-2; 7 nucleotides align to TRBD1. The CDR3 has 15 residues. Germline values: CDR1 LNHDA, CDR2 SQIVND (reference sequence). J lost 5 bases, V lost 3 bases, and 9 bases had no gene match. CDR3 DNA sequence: TGTGCCAGTAGTATGGATACAGGGGACCTTTATGGCTACACCTTC. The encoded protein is CASSMDTGDLYGYTF.

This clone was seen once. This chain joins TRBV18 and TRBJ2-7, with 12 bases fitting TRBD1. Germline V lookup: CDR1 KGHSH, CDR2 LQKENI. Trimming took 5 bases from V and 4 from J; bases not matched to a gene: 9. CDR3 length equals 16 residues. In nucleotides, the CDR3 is TGTGCCAGCTCAACTAATCCGGGACAGGGGGCTTACGAGCAGTACTTC. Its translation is CASSTNPGQGAYEQYF.

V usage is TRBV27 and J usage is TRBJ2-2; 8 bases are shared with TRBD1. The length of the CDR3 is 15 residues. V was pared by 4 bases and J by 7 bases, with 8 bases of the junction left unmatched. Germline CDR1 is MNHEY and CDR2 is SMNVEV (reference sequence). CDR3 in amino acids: CASSYRAGGDGELFF. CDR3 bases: TGTGCCAGCAGTTACAGGGCAGGGGGCGACGGGGAGCTGTTTTTT.

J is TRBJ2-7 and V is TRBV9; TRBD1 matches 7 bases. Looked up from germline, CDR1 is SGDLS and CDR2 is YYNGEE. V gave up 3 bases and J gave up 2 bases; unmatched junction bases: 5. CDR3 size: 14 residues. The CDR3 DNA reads TGTGCCAGCAGCGCATCGACAGGGCCCTACGAGCAGTACTTC. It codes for CASSASTGPYEQYF.

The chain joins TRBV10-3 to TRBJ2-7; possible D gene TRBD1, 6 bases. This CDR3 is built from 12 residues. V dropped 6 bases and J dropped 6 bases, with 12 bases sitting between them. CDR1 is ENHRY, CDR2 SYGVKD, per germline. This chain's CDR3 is CAIRTQGFEQYF. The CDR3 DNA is TGTGCCATCAGAACACAGGGTTTCGAGCAGTACTTC.

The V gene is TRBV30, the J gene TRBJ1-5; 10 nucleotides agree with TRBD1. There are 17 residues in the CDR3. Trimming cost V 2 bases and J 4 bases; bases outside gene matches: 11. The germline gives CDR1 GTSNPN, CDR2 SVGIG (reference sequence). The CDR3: CAWSRDRGRLLNQPQHF. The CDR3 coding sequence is TGTGCCTGGAGTAGGGACAGGGGTCGGCTCCTGAATCAGCCCCAGCATTTT.

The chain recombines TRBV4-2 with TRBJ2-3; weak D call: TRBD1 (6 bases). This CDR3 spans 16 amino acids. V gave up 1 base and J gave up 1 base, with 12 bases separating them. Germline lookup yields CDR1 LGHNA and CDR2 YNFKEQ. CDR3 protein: CASSQVVAGGTDTQYF. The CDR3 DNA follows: TGTGCCAGCAGCCAAGTAGTGGCAGGGGGCACAGATACGCAGTATTTT.

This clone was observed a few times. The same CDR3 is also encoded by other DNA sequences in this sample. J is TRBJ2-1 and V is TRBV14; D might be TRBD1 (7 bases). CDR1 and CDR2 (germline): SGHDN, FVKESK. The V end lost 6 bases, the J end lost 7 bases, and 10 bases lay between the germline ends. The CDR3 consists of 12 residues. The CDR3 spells CASSQGGNEQFF. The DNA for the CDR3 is TGTGCCAGCAGTCAGGGGGGAAATGAGCAGTTCTTC.

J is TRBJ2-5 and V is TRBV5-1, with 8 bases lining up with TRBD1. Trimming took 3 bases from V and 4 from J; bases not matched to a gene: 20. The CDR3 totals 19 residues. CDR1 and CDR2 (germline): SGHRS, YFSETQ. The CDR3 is CASSSGQGLRGTPSETQYF. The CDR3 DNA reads TGCGCCAGCAGCTCAGGACAGGGCCTACGCGGGACCCCCTCAGAGACCCAGTACTTC.

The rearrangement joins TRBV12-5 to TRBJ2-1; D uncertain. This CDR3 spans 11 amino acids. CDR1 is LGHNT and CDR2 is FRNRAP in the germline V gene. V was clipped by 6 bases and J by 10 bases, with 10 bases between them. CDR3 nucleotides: TGTGCTAGTGGCCTAGGCTGGGAGCAGTTCTTC. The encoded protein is CASGLGWEQFF.